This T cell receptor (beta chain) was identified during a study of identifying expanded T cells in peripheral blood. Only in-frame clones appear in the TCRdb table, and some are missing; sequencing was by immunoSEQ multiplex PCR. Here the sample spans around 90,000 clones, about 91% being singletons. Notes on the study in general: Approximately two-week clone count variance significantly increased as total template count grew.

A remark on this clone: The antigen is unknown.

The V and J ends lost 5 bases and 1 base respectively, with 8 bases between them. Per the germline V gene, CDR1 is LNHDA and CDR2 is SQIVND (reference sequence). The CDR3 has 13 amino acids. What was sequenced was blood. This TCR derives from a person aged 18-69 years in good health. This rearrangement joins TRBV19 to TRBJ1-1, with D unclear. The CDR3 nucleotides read TGTGCCAGTAGTGGCGGATGGAACACTGAAGCTTTCTTT. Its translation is CASSGGWNTEAFF.